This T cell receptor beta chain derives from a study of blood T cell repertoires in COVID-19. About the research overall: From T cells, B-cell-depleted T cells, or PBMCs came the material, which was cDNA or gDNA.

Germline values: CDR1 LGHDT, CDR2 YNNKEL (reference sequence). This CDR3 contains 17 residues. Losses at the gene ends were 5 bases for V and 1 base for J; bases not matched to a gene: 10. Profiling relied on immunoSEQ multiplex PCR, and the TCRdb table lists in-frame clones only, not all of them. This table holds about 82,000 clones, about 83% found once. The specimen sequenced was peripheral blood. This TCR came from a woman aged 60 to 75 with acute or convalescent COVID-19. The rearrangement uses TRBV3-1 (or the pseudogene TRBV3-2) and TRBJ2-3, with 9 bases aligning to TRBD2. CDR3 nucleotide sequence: TGTGCCAGCAGCGCAGCGGGGGGTCCCCTAGGCACAGATACGCAGTATTTT. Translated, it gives CASSAAGGPLGTDTQYF.